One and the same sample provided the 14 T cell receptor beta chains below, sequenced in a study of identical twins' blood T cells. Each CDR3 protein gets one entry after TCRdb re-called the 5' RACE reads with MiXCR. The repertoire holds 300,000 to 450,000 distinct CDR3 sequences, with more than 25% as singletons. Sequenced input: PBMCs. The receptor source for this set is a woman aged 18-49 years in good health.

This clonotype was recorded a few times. This chain's CDR3 is CASSYRSGGELFF. The CDR3 nucleotides read TGTGCCAGCAGTTACAGGTCGGGCGGGGAGCTGTTTTTT. V and J are TRBV6-2 or TRBV6-3 and TRBJ2-2; D unclear. The germline V and J ends were trimmed by 2 bases and 7 bases, with 8 bases remaining between them. CDR1 and CDR2 from the germline V gene are MNHEY and SVGEGT. The CDR3 spans 13 residues.

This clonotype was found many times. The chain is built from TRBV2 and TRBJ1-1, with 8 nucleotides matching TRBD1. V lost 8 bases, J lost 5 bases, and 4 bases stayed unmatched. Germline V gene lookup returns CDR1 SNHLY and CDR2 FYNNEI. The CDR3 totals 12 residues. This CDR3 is CASSGQGTEAFF. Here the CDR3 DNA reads TGTGCCAGCTCAGGACAGGGTACTGAAGCTTTCTTT.

The CDR3 region is CASSKGAVYGYTF. The CDR3 nucleotides are TGTGCCAGCAGCAAGGGCGCAGTTTATGGCTACACCTTC. The chain has TRBV5-6 and TRBJ1-2, with D hard to call. The CDR3 covers 13 residues. Deletions cut 4 bases from V and 5 bases from J, with 12 bases between. Germline V CDR1 and CDR2: SGHDT, YYEEEE. Full variable domain (outside the CDR3, taken from reference TRBV5-6 and TRBJ1-2): DAGVTQSPTHLIKTRGQQVTLRCSPKSGHDTVSWYQQALGQGPQFIFQYYEEEERQRGNFPDRFSGHQFPNYSSELNVNALLLGDSALYLCASSKGAVYGYTFGSGTRLTVV.

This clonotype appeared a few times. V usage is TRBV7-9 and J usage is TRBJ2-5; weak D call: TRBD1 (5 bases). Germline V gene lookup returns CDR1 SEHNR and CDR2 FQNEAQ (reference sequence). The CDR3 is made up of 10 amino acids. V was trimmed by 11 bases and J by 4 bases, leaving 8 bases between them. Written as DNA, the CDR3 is TGTGCCTCCCAGGGAGAGACCCAGTACTTC. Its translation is CASQGETQYF.

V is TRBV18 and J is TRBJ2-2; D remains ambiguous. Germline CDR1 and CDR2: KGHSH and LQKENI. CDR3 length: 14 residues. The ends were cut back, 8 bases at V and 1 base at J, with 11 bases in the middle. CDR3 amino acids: CASALPVNTGELFF. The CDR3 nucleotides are TGTGCCAGCGCACTACCAGTGAACACCGGGGAGCTGTTTTTT.

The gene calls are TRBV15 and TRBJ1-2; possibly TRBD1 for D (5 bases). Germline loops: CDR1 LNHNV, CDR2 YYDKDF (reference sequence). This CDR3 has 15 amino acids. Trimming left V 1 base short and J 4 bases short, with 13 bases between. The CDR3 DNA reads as TGTGCCACCAGCAGAGGTGAAAGGGGTGGCTATGGCTACACCTTC. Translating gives CATSRGERGGYGYTF. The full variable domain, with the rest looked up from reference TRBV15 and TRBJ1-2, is DAMVIQNPRYQVTQFGKPVTLSCSQTLNHNVMYWYQQKSSQAPKLLFHYYDKDFNNEADTPDNFQSRRPNTSFCFLDIRSPGLGDTAMYLCATSRGERGGYGYTFGSGTRLTVV.

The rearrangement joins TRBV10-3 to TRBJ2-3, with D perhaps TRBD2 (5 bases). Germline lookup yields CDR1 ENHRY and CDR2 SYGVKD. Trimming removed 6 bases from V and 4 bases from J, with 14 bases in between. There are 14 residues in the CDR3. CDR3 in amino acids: CAIRPHERPDTQYF. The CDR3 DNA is TGTGCCATCAGGCCTCATGAGCGGCCAGATACGCAGTATTTT.

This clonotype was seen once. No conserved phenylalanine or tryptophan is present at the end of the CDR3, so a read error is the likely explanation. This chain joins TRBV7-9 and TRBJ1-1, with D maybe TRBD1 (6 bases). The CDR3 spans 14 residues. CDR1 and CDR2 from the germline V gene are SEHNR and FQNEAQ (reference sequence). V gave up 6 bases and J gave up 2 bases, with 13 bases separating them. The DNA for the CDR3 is TGTGCCAGCAGTCCAGCGACAGGTAACACTGAAGCTTTCTCT. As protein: CASSPATGNTEAFS.

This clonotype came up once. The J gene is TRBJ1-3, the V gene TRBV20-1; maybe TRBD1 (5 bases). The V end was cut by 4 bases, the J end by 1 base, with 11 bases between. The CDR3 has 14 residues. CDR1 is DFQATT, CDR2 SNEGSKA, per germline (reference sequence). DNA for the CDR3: TGCAGTGCTACCGCGAGGGGATCTGGAAACACCATATATTTT. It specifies CSATARGSGNTIYF.

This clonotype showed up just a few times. In nucleotides, the CDR3 is TGCAGTGCTAAGGCGGGAGGGCCGGACAATGAGCAGTTCTTC. This translates into CSAKAGGPDNEQFF. The V and J genes are TRBV20-1 and TRBJ2-1; 9 positions agree with TRBD2. CDR1 is DFQATT, CDR2 SNEGSKA, per germline (reference sequence). The CDR3 runs to 14 residues. The junction had 6 bases not matched to a gene; V was cut back by 4 bases and J by 5 bases.

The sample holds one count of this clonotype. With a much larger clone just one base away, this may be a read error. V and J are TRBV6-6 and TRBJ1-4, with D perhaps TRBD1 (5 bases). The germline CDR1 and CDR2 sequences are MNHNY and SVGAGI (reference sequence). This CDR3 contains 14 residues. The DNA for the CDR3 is TGTGCCGGCAGTTTCAGTCCGGAGGGGGAAAAACTGTTTTTT. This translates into CAGSFSPEGEKLFF.

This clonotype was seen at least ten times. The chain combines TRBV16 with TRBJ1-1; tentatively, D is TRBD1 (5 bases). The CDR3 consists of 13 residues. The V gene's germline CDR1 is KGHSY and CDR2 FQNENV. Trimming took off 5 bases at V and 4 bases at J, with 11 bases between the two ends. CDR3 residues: CASSFLGGTEAFF. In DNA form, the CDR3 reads TGTGCCAGCAGCTTCCTGGGGGGCACTGAAGCTTTCTTT.

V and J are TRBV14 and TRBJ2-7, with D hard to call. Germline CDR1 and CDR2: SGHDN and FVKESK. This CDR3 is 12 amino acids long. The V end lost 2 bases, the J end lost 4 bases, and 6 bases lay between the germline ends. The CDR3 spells CASSQYVYEQYF. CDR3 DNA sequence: TGTGCCAGCAGCCAATATGTATACGAGCAGTACTTC. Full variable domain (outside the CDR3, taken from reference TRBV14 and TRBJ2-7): EAGVTQFPSHSVIEKGQTVTLRCDPISGHDNLYWYRRVMGKEIKFLLHFVKESKQDESGMPNNRFLAERTGGTYSTLKVQPAELEDSGVYFCASSQYVYEQYFGPGTRLTVT.

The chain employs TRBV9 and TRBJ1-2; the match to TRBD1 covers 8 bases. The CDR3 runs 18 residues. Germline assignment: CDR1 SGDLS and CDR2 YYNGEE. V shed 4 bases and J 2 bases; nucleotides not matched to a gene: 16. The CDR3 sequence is CASSPRNSRDRQNYGYTF. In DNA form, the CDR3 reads TGTGCCAGCAGCCCCCGTAATTCCCGGGACAGGCAGAACTATGGCTACACCTTC.